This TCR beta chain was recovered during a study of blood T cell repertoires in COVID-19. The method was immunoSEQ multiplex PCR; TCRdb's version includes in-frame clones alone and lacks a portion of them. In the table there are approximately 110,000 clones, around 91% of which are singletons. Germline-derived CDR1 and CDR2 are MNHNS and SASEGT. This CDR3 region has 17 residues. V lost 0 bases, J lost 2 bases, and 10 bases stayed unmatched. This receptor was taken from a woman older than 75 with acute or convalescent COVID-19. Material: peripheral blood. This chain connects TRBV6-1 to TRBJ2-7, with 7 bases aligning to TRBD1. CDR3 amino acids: CASSEALQGYMAYEQYF. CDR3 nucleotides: TGTGCCAGCAGTGAAGCGCTACAGGGGTACATGGCCTACGAGCAGTACTTC.